One sample yielded the 20 T cell receptor beta chains listed below, sequenced in a study of early T cells in non-severe SARS-CoV-2 infection. Via MiXCR, TCRdb re-called the 5' RACE reads, giving one row per CDR3 protein. The table records 70,000 to 95,000 distinct CDR3 sequences, 11% of them present only once. Sequencing was performed on whole blood. These receptors were taken from an adult who was a healthcare worker with PCR-confirmed SARS-CoV-2 infection or an uninfected control (not recorded which).

This chain connects TRBV5-1 to TRBJ1-1, with D tentatively TRBD1 (6 bases). In germline, CDR1 is SGHRS, CDR2 YFSETQ. The CDR3 is 14 amino acids. The V end lost 4 bases, the J end lost 1 base, and 11 bases lay between the germline ends. The CDR3 DNA sequence: TGCGCCAGCAGCCGACAGGCAACGAACACTGAAGCTTTCTTT. The encoded protein is CASSRQATNTEAFF.

This clonotype was observed a handful of times. The rearrangement links TRBV6-2 or TRBV6-3 to TRBJ2-7; tentatively, D is TRBD1 (5 bases). V dropped 0 bases and J dropped 6 bases, with 6 bases sitting between them. Germline CDR1 is MNHEY and CDR2 is SVGEGT. This CDR3 has 12 residues. The CDR3 protein is CASSYSTAEQYF. The CDR3 nucleotides are TGTGCCAGCAGTTACTCGACAGCCGAGCAGTACTTC.

The chain links TRBV6-2 or TRBV6-3 to TRBJ1-5, with D tentatively TRBD1 (6 bases). Looked up from germline, CDR1 is MNHEY and CDR2 is SVGEGT. Trimming pared 5 bases from V and 8 bases from J, leaving 10 bases between. The CDR3 has 12 amino acids. Written as DNA, the CDR3 is TGTGCCAGCAGTAATAACAGGGAGCCCCAGCATTTT. Amino acid sequence: CASSNNREPQHF.

This clonotype has ten or more counts. The chain carries TRBV10-3 and TRBJ1-5; TRBD1 might be the D (5 bases). V lost 4 bases to trimming and J lost 9 bases, with 10 bases between them. This CDR3 is built from 12 residues. Germline CDR1 is ENHRY and CDR2 is SYGVKD. The CDR3 here is CAISGGERPQHF. CDR3 coding DNA: TGTGCCATCAGTGGGGGCGAGAGGCCCCAGCATTTT.

The rearrangement uses TRBV20-1 and TRBJ2-5; no definite D call. CDR1 is DFQATT, CDR2 SNEGSKA, per germline (reference sequence). The CDR3 extends over 11 amino acids. With 6 bases removed from V and 7 bases from J, the gap between germline ends came to 12 bases. CDR3 amino acids: CSATLDRTQYF. CDR3 bases: TGCAGTGCAACTCTAGACCGGACCCAGTACTTC.

This clonotype was picked up many times. The genes are TRBV2 and TRBJ2-3; 7 bases are a match to TRBD2. The CDR3 consists of 14 residues. The germline gives CDR1 SNHLY, CDR2 FYNNEI. With V trimmed by 10 bases and J by 0 bases, 7 bases remained unmatched. The CDR3 coding sequence is TGTGCCAACATTCTAGCGGCTAGCACAGATACGCAGTATTTT. It is translated as CANILAASTDTQYF. Combining the CDR3 with reference TRBV2 and TRBJ2-3 gives the whole variable domain EPEVTQTPSHQVTQMGQEVILRCVPISNHLYFYWYRQILGQKVEFLVSFYNNEISEKSEIFDDQFSVERPDGSNFTLKIRSTKLEDSAMYFCANILAASTDTQYFGPGTRLTVL.

The rearrangement joins TRBV6-1 to TRBJ1-2; D gene unclear. Trimming took 2 bases from V and 4 from J, leaving 11 bases between them. Germline CDR1 and CDR2: MNHNS and SASEGT. CDR3 length: 14 residues. CDR3 nucleotides: TGTGCCAGCAGTGAAAGGCTGGCAGCCTATGGCTACACCTTC. Encoded protein: CASSERLAAYGYTF.

The chain has TRBV7-9 and TRBJ2-1, with D uncertain. This CDR3 comprises 14 residues. V lost 5 bases to trimming and J lost 7 bases, with 15 bases between them. The germline V gene encodes CDR1 SEHNR and CDR2 FQNEAQ (reference sequence). CDR3 in DNA: TGTGCCAGCAGCCATAGTCCTGAAGGGAATGAGCAGTTCTTC. This sequence encodes CASSHSPEGNEQFF.

V and J are TRBV7-7 and TRBJ2-5; no firm D call. The CDR3 contains 12 residues. The germline V gene has CDR1 SSHAT and CDR2 FNYEAQ (reference sequence). V lost 8 bases, J lost 2 bases, and 9 bases lay in between. DNA for the CDR3: TGTGCCAGCTCTTCCGGGCAAGAGACCCAGTACTTC. Protein sequence: CASSSGQETQYF.

V usage is TRBV20-1 and J usage is TRBJ1-2; 9 bases line up with TRBD1. CDR3 size: 14 residues. J was trimmed by 4 bases and V by 5 bases; bases with no gene match: 8. Germline V gene data show CDR1 as DFQATT and CDR2 as SNEGSKA (reference sequence). CDR3 residues: CSAPRDRVSYGYTF. The CDR3 DNA follows: TGCAGTGCTCCGAGGGACAGGGTCTCCTATGGCTACACCTTC.

This clonotype was observed a handful of times. The V call is TRBV6-5, the J call TRBJ1-1; possible D gene TRBD1, 6 bases. Germline values: CDR1 MNHEY, CDR2 SVGAGI. V lost 0 bases to trimming and J lost 8 bases, with 13 bases between them. The CDR3 has 14 amino acids. For the CDR3, the DNA is TGTGCCAGCAGTTACTCAGGGGGGCTAAAGGAAGCTTTCTTT. Its translation is CASSYSGGLKEAFF.

This clonotype was counted a few times. V usage is TRBV4-1 and J usage is TRBJ2-7; possibly TRBD2 for D (5 bases). V was pared by 1 base and J by 4 bases, with 5 bases between. This CDR3 is 12 amino acids long. CDR1 and CDR2 (germline): MGHRA, YSYEKL. The CDR3 DNA reads TGCGCCAGCAGCCAAGCGGGGTACGAGCAGTACTTC. It encodes CASSQAGYEQYF.

This clonotype was counted a few times. The chain links TRBV6-6 to TRBJ2-3; 7 bases fit TRBD2. The junction had 11 bases not matched to a gene; V was cut back by 2 bases and J by 3 bases. Per germline, CDR1 MNHNY and CDR2 SVGAGI (reference sequence). This CDR3 is built from 17 residues. DNA of the CDR3: TGTGCCAGCAGTTACGGGGGTTTTGGGGGAGGGACAGATACGCAGTATTTT. As protein: CASSYGGFGGGTDTQYF.

This clonotype was observed many times. The chain combines TRBV29-1 with TRBJ1-1; D not certain. The V end lost 8 bases, the J end lost 2 bases, and 12 bases lay between the germline ends. The length of the CDR3 is 12 residues. CDR1 and CDR2 from the germline V gene are SQVTM and ANQGSEA. In DNA form, the CDR3 reads TGCAGCACTATAGACATAAACACTGAAGCTTTCTTT. This codes for CSTIDINTEAFF. The entire variable domain, with the rest obtained from reference TRBV29-1 and TRBJ1-1, is as follows: SAVISQKPSRDICQRGTSLTIQCQVDSQVTMMFWYRQQPGQSLTLIATANQGSEATYESGFVIDKFPISRPNLTFSTLTVSNMSPEDSSIYLCSTIDINTEAFFGQGTRLTVV.

The CDR3 loop reads CASSADNPGTGGYEQYF. The CDR3 DNA reads TGTGCCAGCAGCGCCGACAACCCAGGGACAGGGGGCTACGAGCAGTACTTC. The rearrangement links TRBV3-1 to TRBJ2-7; 11 bases are a match to TRBD1. Germline assignment: CDR1 LGHDT and CDR2 YNNKEL (reference sequence). The CDR3 has 17 amino acids. V lost 5 bases and J lost 3; bases outside the gene matches: 12.

This clonotype has ten or more counts. Written as DNA, the CDR3 is TGTGCCAGCAGCTTGCTGGGGGGAAAGGTGAACACTGAAGCTTTCTTT. It codes for CASSLLGGKVNTEAFF. The V gene is TRBV5-6, the J gene TRBJ1-1; D may be TRBD1 (5 bases). The V end was cut by 1 base, the J end by 0 bases, with 13 bases between. This CDR3 has 16 residues. Germline V lookup: CDR1 SGHDT, CDR2 YYEEEE.

J is TRBJ1-1 and V is TRBV10-1; the match to TRBD1 covers 7 bases. CDR3 size: 13 residues. From germline, CDR1 is WNHNN and CDR2 SYGVQD (reference sequence). With 5 bases clipped from V and 5 bases from J, the junction kept 5 bases outside the gene matches. The CDR3 DNA is TGCGCCAGCAGTTTTCGGACAGGAACTGAAGCTTTCTTT. Translating gives CASSFRTGTEAFF.

This clonotype was counted many times. The rearrangement uses TRBV9 and TRBJ1-3; 12 nucleotides agree with TRBD1. The CDR3 runs 18 residues. The germline gives CDR1 SGDLS, CDR2 YYNGEE. V was clipped by 3 bases and J by 4 bases; unmatched bases: 11. As DNA, the CDR3 is TGTGCCAGCAGCGCAGACTTCCGGGACAGGGGGCTCGGAAACACCATATATTTT. Translated, it gives CASSADFRDRGLGNTIYF.

This clonotype was counted at least ten times. The chain has TRBV7-2 and TRBJ2-1; D is unresolved. The CDR3 is 16 amino acids. Trimming shortened V by 7 bases and J by 10 bases, and 26 bases separated the two germline ends. Germline CDR1 is SGHTA and CDR2 is FQGNSA. The CDR3 nucleotides read TGTGCCAGCACCACCCTTGGGGTCTTGGGGATCTGGGAGCAGTTCTTC. It codes for CASTTLGVLGIWEQFF.

The chain joins TRBV5-1 to TRBJ2-7, with 7 bases fitting TRBD1. J gave up 2 bases and V 0 bases, and 5 bases lay outside the gene matches. CDR1 and CDR2 (germline): SGHRS, YFSETQ. CDR3 size: 15 residues. Here the CDR3 reads CASSLVRGPPYEQYF. The DNA of the CDR3 is TGCGCCAGCAGCTTGGTGAGGGGGCCCCCCTACGAGCAGTACTTC. Variable domain in full (rest from reference TRBV5-1 and TRBJ2-7): KAGVTQTPRYLIKTRGQQVTLSCSPISGHRSVSWYQQTPGQGLQFLFEYFSETQRNKGNFPGRFSGRQFSNSRSEMNVSTLELGDSALYLCASSLVRGPPYEQYFGPGTRLTVT.